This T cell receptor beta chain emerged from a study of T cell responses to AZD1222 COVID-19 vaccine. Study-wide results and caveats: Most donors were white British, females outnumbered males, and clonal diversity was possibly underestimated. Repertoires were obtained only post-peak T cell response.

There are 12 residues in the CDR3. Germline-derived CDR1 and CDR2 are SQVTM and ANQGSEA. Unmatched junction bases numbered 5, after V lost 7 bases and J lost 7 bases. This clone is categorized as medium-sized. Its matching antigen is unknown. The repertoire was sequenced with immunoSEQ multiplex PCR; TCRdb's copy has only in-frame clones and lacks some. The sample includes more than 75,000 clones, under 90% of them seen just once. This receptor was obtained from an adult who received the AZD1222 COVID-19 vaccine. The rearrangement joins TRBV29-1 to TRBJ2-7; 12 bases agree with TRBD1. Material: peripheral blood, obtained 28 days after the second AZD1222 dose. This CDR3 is CSAGQGAREQYF. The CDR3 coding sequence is TGCAGCGCGGGACAGGGGGCCCGGGAGCAGTACTTC.